These 20 T cell receptor beta chains were sequenced from one sample in a study of CD8 T cells in Susac syndrome. Random-hexamer reverse transcription was applied to roughly 0.5 to 1 ug RNA. TCRdb reprocessed the immunoSEQ multiplex PCR reads with MiXCR, giving one entry per CDR3 protein. Of 250,000 to 300,000 distinct CDR3 sequences in the sample, almost 85% were seen once. Material for sequencing was CD8+ T cells from PBMCs. All receptors come from a human donor with multiple sclerosis.

This chain joins TRBV9 and TRBJ2-1, with TRBD1 as a possible D gene (5 bases). Trimming removed 2 bases at V and 6 bases at J, with 15 bases between. The CDR3 has 15 residues. CDR1 and CDR2 from the germline V gene are SGDLS and YYNGEE. The CDR3 is CASSVRPTAFNEQFF. The CDR3, as DNA: TGTGCCAGCAGCGTCAGACCGACAGCCTTCAATGAGCAGTTCTTC.

This sequence joins TRBV28 and TRBJ2-3; 8 bases are a match to TRBD2. The CDR3 is 16 amino acids. V was pared by 5 bases and J by 2 bases, with 9 bases of the junction left unmatched. The germline V gene has CDR1 MDHEN and CDR2 SYDVKM. The CDR3 spells CASSPVAGKDTDTQYF. CDR3 DNA: TGTGCCAGCAGTCCGGTAGCGGGAAAGGACACAGATACGCAGTATTTT.

The chain couples TRBV5-1 to TRBJ2-3; TRBD2 aligns across 14 bases. The germline CDR1 and CDR2 sequences are SGHRS and YFSETQ. The CDR3 has 18 amino acids. V lost 3 bases and J lost 1; bases outside the gene matches: 7. In DNA, the CDR3 is TGCGCCAGCAGCTCCGGACTAGCGGGAGGCCCTCGCACAGATACGCAGTATTTT. Protein: CASSSGLAGGPRTDTQYF. The entire variable domain, with the rest obtained from reference TRBV5-1 and TRBJ2-3, is as follows: KAGVTQTPRYLIKTRGQQVTLSCSPISGHRSVSWYQQTPGQGLQFLFEYFSETQRNKGNFPGRFSGRQFSNSRSEMNVSTLELGDSALYLCASSSGLAGGPRTDTQYFGPGTRLTVL.

This clonotype showed up just a few times. CDR3 nucleotide sequence: TGTGCCAGTAGTATAGGGACCTACGAGCAGTACTTC. Its protein is CASSIGTYEQYF. The chain uses TRBV19 and TRBJ2-7; unclear D gene. Looked up from germline, CDR1 is LNHDA and CDR2 is SQIVND (reference sequence). V lost 1 base to trimming and J lost 2 bases, with 3 bases between them. This CDR3 comprises 12 residues. The full variable domain, with the rest looked up from reference TRBV19 and TRBJ2-7, is DGGITQSPKYLFRKEGQNVTLSCEQNLNHDAMYWYRQDPGQGLRLIYYSQIVNDFQKGDIAEGYSVSREKKESFPLTVTSAQKNPTAFYLCASSIGTYEQYFGPGTRLTVT.

This clonotype was detected once. The rearrangement links TRBV5-4 to TRBJ2-1, with D possibly TRBD1 on 6 matching bases. The germline CDR1 and CDR2 sequences are SGHNT and YYREEE (reference sequence). The CDR3 consists of 14 residues. V lost 4 bases, J lost 5 bases, and 13 bases lay in between. CDR3 sequence reads: CASSRIQGDNEQFF. CDR3 sequence (DNA): TGTGCCAGCAGCCGTATACAGGGAGACAATGAGCAGTTCTTC.

The CDR3 protein is CASSLFGAYNEQFF. CDR3 nucleotides: TGTGCCAGCAGCTTATTCGGCGCGTACAATGAGCAGTTCTTC. The chain links TRBV5-4 to TRBJ2-1; D call uncertain. The CDR3 is 14 amino acids. The V end lost 2 bases, the J end lost 4 bases, and 10 bases lay between the germline ends. Germline loops: CDR1 SGHNT, CDR2 YYREEE (reference sequence).

The chain couples TRBV27 to TRBJ2-7; D is unresolved. Trimming cost V 3 bases and J 2 bases, with 11 bases left between them. CDR3 length equals 14 residues. Germline V CDR1 and CDR2: MNHEY, SMNVEV (reference sequence). As DNA, the CDR3 is TGTGCCAGCAGTTTCCTCCCCCGCGCCTACGAGCAGTACTTC. Protein sequence: CASSFLPRAYEQYF.

The chain links TRBV27 to TRBJ1-1; D is possibly TRBD1 (6 bases). V lost 3 bases and J 4 bases, leaving 18 bases between the germline ends. The CDR3 totals 16 residues. CDR1 and CDR2 (germline): MNHEY, SMNVEV (reference sequence). Here the CDR3 DNA reads TGTGCCAGCAGTTTTCTCGGGACATCCTGGACCACTGAAGCTTTCTTT. Residues: CASSFLGTSWTTEAFF.

The chain is built from TRBV4-3 and TRBJ1-4, with D perhaps matching TRBD1 (6 bases). V lost 4 bases and J lost 7, with 13 bases in between. The CDR3 is 14 amino acids. Germline V gene sequence: CDR1 LGHNA, CDR2 YSLEER. The CDR3 spells CASSPTGLREKLFF. The CDR3 region has the DNA TGCGCCAGCAGCCCGACAGGCCTCCGTGAAAAACTGTTTTTT.

The rearrangement joins TRBV5-4 to TRBJ2-4, with 7 nucleotides matching TRBD1. V lost 4 bases, J lost 0 bases, and 7 bases stayed unmatched. Germline-derived CDR1 and CDR2 are SGHNT and YYREEE (reference sequence). The CDR3 covers 16 residues. CDR3 sequence reads: CASSIRDRIAKNIQYF. The CDR3 coding sequence is TGTGCCAGCAGCATCCGGGACAGAATAGCCAAAAACATTCAGTACTTC.

The CDR3 coding sequence is TGTGCCAGCAGCTTAGGTGCCAGCGACACAGATACGCAGTATTTT. It codes for CASSLGASDTDTQYF. The chain couples TRBV7-9 to TRBJ2-3, with D uncertain. From germline, CDR1 is SEHNR and CDR2 FQNEAQ (reference sequence). V lost 1 base to trimming and J lost 2 bases, with 10 bases between them. The CDR3 runs 15 residues. Drawing the rest from reference TRBV7-9 and TRBJ2-3, the complete variable domain is DTGVSQNPRHKITKRGQNVTFRCDPISEHNRLYWYRQTLGQGPEFLTYFQNEAQLEKSRLLSDRFSAERPKGSFSTLEIQRTEQGDSAMYLCASSLGASDTDTQYFGPGTRLTVL.

The chain combines TRBV28 with TRBJ2-2, with TRBD1 matching 9 bases. V lost 5 bases, J lost 3 bases, and 10 bases stayed unmatched. Per germline, CDR1 MDHEN and CDR2 SYDVKM. The CDR3 totals 17 residues. The CDR3 is CASSHETRTGDTGELFF. DNA for the CDR3: TGTGCCAGCAGTCACGAGACCCGGACAGGGGACACCGGGGAGCTGTTTTTT.

The V call is TRBV4-3, the J call TRBJ2-4, with 8 bases that match TRBD2. The ends lost 4 bases at V and 5 bases at J; junction bases unmatched: 7. This CDR3 has 15 residues. Germline CDR1 reads LGHNA; CDR2 reads YSLEER. Written as DNA, the CDR3 is TGCGCCAGCAGCCGGGGTAGCGGGACCCAAAACATTCAGTACTTC. This sequence encodes CASSRGSGTQNIQYF.

The CDR3 here is CASSYSSGHWNEQFF. The CDR3 DNA sequence: TGTGCCAGCAGTTACTCTAGCGGCCATTGGAATGAGCAGTTCTTC. V gene TRBV6-6 combines with J gene TRBJ2-1; D possibly corresponds to TRBD2 (6 bases). CDR1 is MNHNY and CDR2 is SVGAGI in the germline V gene (reference sequence). Trimming left V 0 bases short and J 7 bases short, with 13 bases between. The CDR3 covers 15 residues.

The rearrangement links TRBV28 to TRBJ2-7; D ambiguous. This CDR3 has 17 residues. CDR1 is MDHEN and CDR2 is SYDVKM in the germline V gene. Trimming removed 6 bases at V and 3 bases at J, with 24 bases between. DNA for the CDR3: TGTGCCAGCAGGACCGACGGAACTCTTGCCCCGGGCTACGAGCAGTACTTC. This encodes CASRTDGTLAPGYEQYF.

The chain is built from TRBV29-1 and TRBJ2-5; D gene unclear. Trimming cost V 2 bases and J 1 base, with 14 bases left between them. This CDR3 is built from 15 residues. Germline assignment: CDR1 SQVTM and CDR2 ANQGSEA. CDR3 in amino acids: CSVEPEQWTQETQYF. CDR3 sequence (DNA): TGCAGCGTTGAACCCGAACAGTGGACCCAAGAGACCCAGTACTTC. Together with reference TRBV29-1 and TRBJ2-5, the CDR3 gives the full variable domain: SAVISQKPSRDICQRGTSLTIQCQVDSQVTMMFWYRQQPGQSLTLIATANQGSEATYESGFVIDKFPISRPNLTFSTLTVSNMSPEDSSIYLCSVEPEQWTQETQYFGPGTRLLVL.

The chain recombines TRBV6-5 with TRBJ2-3; a possible D gene is TRBD1 (6 bases). Germline V gene data show CDR1 as MNHEY and CDR2 as SVGAGI. The V end lost 2 bases, the J end lost 2 bases, and 29 bases lay between the germline ends. The CDR3 spans 21 residues. This CDR3 is CASSYHGGPDLEGGYTDTQYF. The CDR3, as DNA: TGTGCCAGCAGTTACCACGGCGGTCCAGACCTAGAAGGGGGTTACACAGATACGCAGTATTTT.

This clonotype has more than one count but fewer than ten. The V gene is TRBV29-1, the J gene TRBJ2-1, with 7 bases identical to TRBD2. The CDR3 is made up of 14 amino acids. With 1 base clipped from V and 1 base from J, the junction kept 1 base outside the gene matches. Germline CDR1 reads SQVTM; CDR2 reads ANQGSEA. CDR3 region: CSVEGGGSYNEQFF. CDR3 nucleotides: TGCAGCGTTGAAGGGGGGGGGTCCTACAATGAGCAGTTCTTC.

CDR3 sequence (DNA): TGTGCCAGCAACGAACAGGACAGGGCGAAACCGAACACCGGGGAGCTGTTTTTT. Encoded protein: CASNEQDRAKPNTGELFF. The chain carries TRBV11-2 and TRBJ2-2; 8 bases are a match to TRBD1. The J segment lost 0 bases and the V segment lost 7 bases, leaving 13 bases of the junction unmatched. The CDR3 length is 18 residues. Germline CDR1 is SGHAT and CDR2 is FQNNGV.

This chain links TRBV13 with TRBJ2-1; no clear D gene. The CDR3 has 16 amino acids. Germline-derived CDR1 and CDR2 are PRHDT and FYEKMQ (reference sequence). V shed 5 bases and J shed 2 bases, with 16 bases lying between them. CDR3 protein: CASSPPRPSPYNEQFF. The CDR3 nucleotides are TGTGCCAGCAGCCCACCCCGCCCCTCCCCCTACAATGAGCAGTTCTTC.